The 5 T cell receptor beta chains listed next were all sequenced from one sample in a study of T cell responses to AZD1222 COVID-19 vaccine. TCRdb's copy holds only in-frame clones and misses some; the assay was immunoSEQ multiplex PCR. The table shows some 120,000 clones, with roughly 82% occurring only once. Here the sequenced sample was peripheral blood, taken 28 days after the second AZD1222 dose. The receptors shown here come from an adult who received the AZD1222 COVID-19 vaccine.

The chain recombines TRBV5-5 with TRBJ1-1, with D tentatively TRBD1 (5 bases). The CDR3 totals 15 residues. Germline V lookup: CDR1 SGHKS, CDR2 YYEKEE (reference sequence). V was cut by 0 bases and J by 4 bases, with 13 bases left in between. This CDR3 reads CASSLAHRGGTEAFF. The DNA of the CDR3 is TGTGCCAGCAGCTTGGCCCACCGTGGGGGCACTGAAGCTTTCTTT.

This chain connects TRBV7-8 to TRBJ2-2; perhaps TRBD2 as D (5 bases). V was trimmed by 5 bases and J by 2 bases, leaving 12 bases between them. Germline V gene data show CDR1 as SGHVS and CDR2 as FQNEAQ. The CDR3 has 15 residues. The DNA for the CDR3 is TGTGCCAGCAGCGTCCGGGAATTAAACACCGGGGAGCTGTTTTTT. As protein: CASSVRELNTGELFF. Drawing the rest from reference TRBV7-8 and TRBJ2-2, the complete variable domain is GAGVSQSPRYKVAKRGQDVALRCDPISGHVSLFWYQQALGQGPEFLTYFQNEAQLDKSGLPSDRFFAERPEGSVSTLKIQRTQQEDSAVYLCASSVRELNTGELFFGEGSRLTVL.

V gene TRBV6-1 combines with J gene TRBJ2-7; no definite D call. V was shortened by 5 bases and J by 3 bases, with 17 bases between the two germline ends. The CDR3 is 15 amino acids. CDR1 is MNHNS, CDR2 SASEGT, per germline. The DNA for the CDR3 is TGTGCCAGCAGTCGCTGGGCCCCCCCTGACTACGAGCAGTACTTC. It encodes CASSRWAPPDYEQYF.

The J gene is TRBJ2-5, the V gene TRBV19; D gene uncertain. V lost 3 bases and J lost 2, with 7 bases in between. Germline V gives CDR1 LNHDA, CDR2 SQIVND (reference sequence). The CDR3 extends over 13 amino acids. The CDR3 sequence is CASSISPQETQYF. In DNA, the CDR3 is TGTGCCAGTAGTATTTCACCACAAGAGACCCAGTACTTC.

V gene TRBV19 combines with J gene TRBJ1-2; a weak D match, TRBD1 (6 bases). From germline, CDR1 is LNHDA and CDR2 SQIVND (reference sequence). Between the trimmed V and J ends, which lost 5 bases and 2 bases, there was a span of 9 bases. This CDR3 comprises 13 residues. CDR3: CASSFTGNYGYTF. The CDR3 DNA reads TGTGCCAGTAGTTTTACAGGGAACTATGGCTACACCTTC.